This T cell receptor (beta chain) was identified during a study of chemoradiotherapy in HPV16-positive cancers. For this clone: Its antigen is not identified.

The ends were cut back, 5 bases at V and 0 bases at J, with 16 bases in the middle. The germline CDR1 and CDR2 sequences are SGHTA and FQGTGA. This CDR3 has 16 residues. Points from the study as a whole: Only a couple of HPV16-positive patients supplied the functional HPV-specificity definition. During treatment, candidate HPV-specific clones and E7-related motifs expanded in tumor. Better recurrence-free survival went with HPV-responsive T-cell expansion in HPV16-positive patients.

TCRdb's copy holds only in-frame clones and misses some; the assay was immunoSEQ multiplex PCR. The table lists 20,000 to 30,000 clones, more than 85% of them singletons, with 4.5% in the top ten. This chain uses TRBV7-3 with TRBJ2-5; tentatively, D is TRBD1 or TRBD2 (5 bases each). Source: blood, taken from a patient who underwent chemoradiotherapy. This TCR derives from a human donor with HPV-associated anogenital cancer. The DNA of the CDR3 is TGTGCCAGCAGCACCCCGCCGGGACGTAACCAAGAGACCCAGTACTTC. It yields the protein CASSTPPGRNQETQYF.